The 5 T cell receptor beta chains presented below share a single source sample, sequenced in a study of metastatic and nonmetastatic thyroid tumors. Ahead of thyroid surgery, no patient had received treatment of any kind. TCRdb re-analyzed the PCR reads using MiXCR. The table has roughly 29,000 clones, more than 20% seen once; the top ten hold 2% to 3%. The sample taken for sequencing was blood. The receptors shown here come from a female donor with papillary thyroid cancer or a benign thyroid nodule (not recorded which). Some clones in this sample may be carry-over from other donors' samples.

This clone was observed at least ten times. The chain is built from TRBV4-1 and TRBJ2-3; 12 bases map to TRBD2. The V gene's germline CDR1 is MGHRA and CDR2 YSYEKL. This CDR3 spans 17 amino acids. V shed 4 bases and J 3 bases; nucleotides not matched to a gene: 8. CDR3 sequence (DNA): TGCGCCAGCAGCCCCGCGACTAGCGGGAGAAGGACAGATACGCAGTATTTT. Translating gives CASSPATSGRRTDTQYF.

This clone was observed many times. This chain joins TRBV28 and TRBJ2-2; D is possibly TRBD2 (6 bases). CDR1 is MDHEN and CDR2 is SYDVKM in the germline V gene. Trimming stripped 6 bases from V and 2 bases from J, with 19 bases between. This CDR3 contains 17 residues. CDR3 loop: CASSRHLTGVNTGELFF. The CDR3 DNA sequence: TGTGCCAGCAGCCGTCACCTCACGGGAGTTAACACCGGGGAGCTGTTTTTT.

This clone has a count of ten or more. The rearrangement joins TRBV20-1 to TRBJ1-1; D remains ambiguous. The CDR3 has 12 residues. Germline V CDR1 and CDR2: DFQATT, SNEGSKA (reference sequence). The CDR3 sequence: CSPSFKNTEAFF. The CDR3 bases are TGCAGCCCCTCTTTTAAGAACACTGAAGCTTTCTTT.

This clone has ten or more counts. The CDR3: CSVGAGYSSYNEQFF. CDR3 bases: TGCAGCGTTGGGGCCGGGTACAGCTCCTACAATGAGCAGTTCTTC. V is TRBV29-1 and J is TRBJ2-1; the D is unclear. The CDR3 runs to 15 residues. The V and J ends lost 4 bases and 0 bases respectively, with 13 bases between them. Germline assignment: CDR1 SQVTM and CDR2 ANQGSEA.

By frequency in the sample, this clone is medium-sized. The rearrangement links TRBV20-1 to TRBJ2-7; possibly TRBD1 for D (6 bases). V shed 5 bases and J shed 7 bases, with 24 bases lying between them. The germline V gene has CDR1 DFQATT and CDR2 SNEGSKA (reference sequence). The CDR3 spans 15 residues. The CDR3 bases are TGCAGTGCTCGCTCCGGGACACGCCCCGGGGATGAGCAGTACTTC. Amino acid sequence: CSARSGTRPGDEQYF.